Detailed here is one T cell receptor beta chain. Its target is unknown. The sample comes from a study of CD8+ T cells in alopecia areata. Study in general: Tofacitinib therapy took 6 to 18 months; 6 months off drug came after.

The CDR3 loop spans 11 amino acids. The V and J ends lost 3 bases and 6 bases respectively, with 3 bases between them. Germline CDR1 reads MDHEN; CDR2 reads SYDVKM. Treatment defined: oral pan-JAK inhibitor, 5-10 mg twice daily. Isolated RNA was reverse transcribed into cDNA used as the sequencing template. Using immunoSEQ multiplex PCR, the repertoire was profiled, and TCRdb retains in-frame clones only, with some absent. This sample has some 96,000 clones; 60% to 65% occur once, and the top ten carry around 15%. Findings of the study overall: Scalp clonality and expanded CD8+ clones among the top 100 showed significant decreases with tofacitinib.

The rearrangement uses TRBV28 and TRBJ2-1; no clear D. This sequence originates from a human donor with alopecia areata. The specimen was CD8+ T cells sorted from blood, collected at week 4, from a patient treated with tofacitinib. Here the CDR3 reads CASSFVNEQFF. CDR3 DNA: TGTGCCAGCAGTTTCGTCAATGAGCAGTTCTTC.